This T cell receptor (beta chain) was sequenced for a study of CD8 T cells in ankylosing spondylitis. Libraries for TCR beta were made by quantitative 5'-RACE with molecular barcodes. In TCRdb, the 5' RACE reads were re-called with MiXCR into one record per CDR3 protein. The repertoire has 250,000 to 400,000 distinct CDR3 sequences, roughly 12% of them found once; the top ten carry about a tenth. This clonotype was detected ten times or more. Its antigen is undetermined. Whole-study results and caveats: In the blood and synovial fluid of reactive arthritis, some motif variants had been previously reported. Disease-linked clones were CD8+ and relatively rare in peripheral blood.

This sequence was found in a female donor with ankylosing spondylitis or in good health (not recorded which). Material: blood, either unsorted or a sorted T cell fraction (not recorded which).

The CDR3 bases are TGCAGTGCCCCGCTTGGCGGACAGGGTTCTAATGAGCAGTTCTTC. This gives the protein CSAPLGGQGSNEQFF. This sequence joins TRBV20-1 and TRBJ2-1; 8 bases match TRBD1. Germline-derived CDR1 and CDR2 are DFQATT and SNEGSKA (reference sequence). V shed 6 bases, J shed 7 bases, and the junction held 14 bases outside the gene matches. There are 15 residues in the CDR3.